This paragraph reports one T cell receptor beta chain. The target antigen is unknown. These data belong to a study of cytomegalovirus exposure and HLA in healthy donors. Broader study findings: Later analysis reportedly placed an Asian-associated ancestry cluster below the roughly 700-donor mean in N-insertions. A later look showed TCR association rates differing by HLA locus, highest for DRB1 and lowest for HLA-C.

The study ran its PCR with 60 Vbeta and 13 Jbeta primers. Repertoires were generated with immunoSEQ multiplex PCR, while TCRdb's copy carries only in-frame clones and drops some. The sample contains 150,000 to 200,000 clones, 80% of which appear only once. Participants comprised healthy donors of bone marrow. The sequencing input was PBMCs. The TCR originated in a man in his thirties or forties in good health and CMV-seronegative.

CDR3: CASSSEQGAYGYTF. The CDR3 DNA is TGTGCCAGCAGTTCCGAACAGGGGGCGTATGGCTACACCTTC. J is TRBJ1-2 and V is TRBV28; TRBD1 aligns across 9 bases. The V segment lost 4 bases and the J segment 5 bases; nucleotides outside the gene matches: 5. The length of the CDR3 is 14 residues. Germline CDR1 reads MDHEN; CDR2 reads SYDVKM.